This T cell receptor beta chain stems from a study of blood T cells in healthy people across ages. Germline V gene lookup returns CDR1 SGHTA and CDR2 FQGNSA. Trimming pared 5 bases from V and 1 base from J, leaving 26 bases between. CDR3 size: 19 residues. In the case of this clonotype: Its antigen is unidentified.

Notes on the study in general: Higher naive T cell percentage went strongly together with higher TCR beta diversity. Nothing was known about donor CMV status, and this possibly confounded expanded clonotype changes. Roughly linear age-related decline in beta diversity appeared, significant by age 40.

Primed by a sample-barcoded 5' primer and a J-beta primer mix, a second PCR proceeded for roughly 6 to 12 cycles. Each CDR3 protein gets one entry after TCRdb re-called the 5' RACE reads with MiXCR. The data show 1,800,000 or so distinct CDR3 sequences, roughly 43% seen once. Material for sequencing was blood. The clonotype comes from a human donor in good health. This chain joins TRBV7-2 and TRBJ1-2, with D maybe TRBD1 (5 bases). The CDR3 region is CASSPPSETAIYDNYGYTF. CDR3 DNA sequence: TGTGCCAGCAGCCCACCATCCGAGACAGCGATTTATGATAACTATGGCTACACCTTC.